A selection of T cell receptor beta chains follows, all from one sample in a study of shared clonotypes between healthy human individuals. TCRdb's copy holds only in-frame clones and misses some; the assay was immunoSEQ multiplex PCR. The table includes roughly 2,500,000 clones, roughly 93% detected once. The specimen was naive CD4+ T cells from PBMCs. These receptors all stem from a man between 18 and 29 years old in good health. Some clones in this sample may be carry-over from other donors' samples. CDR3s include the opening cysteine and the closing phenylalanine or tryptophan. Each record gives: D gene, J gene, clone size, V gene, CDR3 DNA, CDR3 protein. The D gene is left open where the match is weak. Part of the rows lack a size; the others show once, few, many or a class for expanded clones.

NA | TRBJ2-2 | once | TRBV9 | TGTGCCAGCAGCCCCTGGACAGTCACCGGGGAGCTGTTTTTT | CASSPWTVTGELFF
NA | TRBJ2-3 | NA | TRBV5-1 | TGCGCCAGCAGCTTGTCGGCAGGGCTCACAGATACGCAGTATTTT | CASSLSAGLTDTQYF
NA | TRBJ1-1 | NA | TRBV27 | TGTGCCAGCAGTCCCGGCGGGGGACCTGAAGCTTTCTTT | CASSPGGGPEAFF
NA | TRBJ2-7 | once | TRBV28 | TGTGCCAGCAGTTTCCGGTTCAGGCCCTACGAGCAGTACTTC | CASSFRFRPYEQYF
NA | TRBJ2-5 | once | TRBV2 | TGTGCCAGCAGCCGGCAAGAGACCCAGTACTTC | CASSRQETQYF
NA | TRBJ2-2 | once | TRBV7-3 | TGTGCCAGCAGCAAAAATACTCCGAACACCGGGGAGCTGTTTTTT | CASSKNTPNTGELFF
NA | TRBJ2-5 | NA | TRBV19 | TGTGCCAGTAGTCGGGTTGACGAGGCCCAGTACTTC | CASSRVDEAQYF
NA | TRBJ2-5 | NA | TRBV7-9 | TGTGCCAGCAGCCCGACACAGGGGGGGGGAGAGACCCAGTACTTC | CASSPTQGGGETQYF
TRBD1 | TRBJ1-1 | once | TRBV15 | TGTGCCACCAGCAGATGGACAGGGGTTGACACTGAAGCTTTCTTT | CATSRWTGVDTEAFF
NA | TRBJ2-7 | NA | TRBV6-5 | TGTGCCAGCAGTTTTGACAGGAGTCGGGAGCAGTACTTC | CASSFDRSREQYF
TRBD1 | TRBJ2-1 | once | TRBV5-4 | TGTGCCAGCAGCCGTGACAGGGGGCCGTACAATGAGCAGTTCTTC | CASSRDRGPYNEQFF
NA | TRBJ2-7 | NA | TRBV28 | TGTGCCAGCAGTCCCCACAGGGGCGGGGGGTCCTACGAGCAGTACTTC | CASSPHRGGGSYEQYF
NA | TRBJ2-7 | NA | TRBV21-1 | TGTGCCAGCAGCACCCATGCGGACCGGCGGAACGAGCAGTACTTC | CASSTHADRRNEQYF
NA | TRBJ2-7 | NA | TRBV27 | TGTGCCAGCCGACCTGACGGATACCATTCCTACGAGCAGTACTTC | CASRPDGYHSYEQYF
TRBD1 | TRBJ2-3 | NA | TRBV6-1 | TGTGCCAGCAGTGGGCGACAGGGGAGGACAGATACGCAGTATTTT | CASSGRQGRTDTQYF
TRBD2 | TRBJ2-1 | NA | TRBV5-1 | TGCGCCAGCAGCGTACGGAGGACTAGCGGGGGAAACAATGAGCAGTTCTTC | CASSVRRTSGGNNEQFF
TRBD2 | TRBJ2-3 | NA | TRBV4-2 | TGTGCCAGCAGCCAAGGCGGGAGGGCAGATACGCAGTATTTT | CASSQGGRADTQYF
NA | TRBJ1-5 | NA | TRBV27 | TGTGCCAGCAGTCCCAACAGGTTACCCAATCAGCCCCAGCATTTT | CASSPNRLPNQPQHF
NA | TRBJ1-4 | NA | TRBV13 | TGTGCCAGCAGCTTTGGCGGGCCCGGTGGGGGAAAACTGTTTTTT | CASSFGGPGGGKLFF
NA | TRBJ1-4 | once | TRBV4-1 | TGCGCCAGCAGCCCTAACCCTTCAGATACTTGGGAAAAACTGTTTTTT | CASSPNPSDTWEKLFF
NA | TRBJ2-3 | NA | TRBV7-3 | TGTGCCAGCAGCGGCCACTTCGCCGGCACAGATACGCAGTATTTT | CASSGHFAGTDTQYF
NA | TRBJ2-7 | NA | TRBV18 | TGTGCCAGCTCACCTTACACGGACTCCTACGAGCAGTACTTC | CASSPYTDSYEQYF
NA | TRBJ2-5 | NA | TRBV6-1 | TGTGCCAGCAACCTGAGGGGGGCGGAGACCCAGTACTTC | CASNLRGAETQYF
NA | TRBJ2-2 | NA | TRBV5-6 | TGTGCCAGCAACCGGGGGTTGGTAGCGCTAGAAACCGGGGAGCTGTTTTTT | CASNRGLVALETGELFF
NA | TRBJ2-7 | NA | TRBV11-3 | TGTGCCAGCAGCTACCGGGACAAAGCCTACGAGCAGTACTTC | CASSYRDKAYEQYF
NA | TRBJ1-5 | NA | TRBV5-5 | TGTGCCAGCAGCCCCGACGGGGGGCGTCAGCCCCAGCATTTT | CASSPDGGRQPQHF